In this sample, the clone carrying this T cell receptor beta chain turned up a few times. CDR3 size: 17 residues. CD45RO/CCR7/CD25/CD127/CD95/CD27 separated CD4+ naive, central memory, regulatory and stem cell-like memory cells by sorting. The sample comes from a study of beta chain features in type 1 diabetes. About the study: When patients were set against healthy donors, age, gender and cell yields were similar.

Expressed TCRB transcripts got sequenced, as all isolated RNA was reverse transcribed. Clones were sequenced by immunoSEQ multiplex PCR, and TCRdb holds only the in-frame ones, with some missing. The sample lists 300,000 to 400,000 clones; 11% were seen once. The chain uses TRBV21-1 and TRBJ2-7; TRBD1 is the table's D call, not checked against the DNA. TRBV21-1 is labeled a pseudogene. The sample comprised naive CD4+ T cells from blood. This clonotype was sampled from a woman under 40 in good health. The CDR3 DNA is TGTGCCAGCAGCAAAGAGAGTCCGACAGGGCCCTCCTACGAGCAGTACTTC. Translation gives CASSKESPTGPSYEQYF.